A single sample gave rise to the 27 T cell receptor beta chains below, sequenced in a study of graft-versus-host responses after intestinal transplantation. No antigen is known for these receptors. Repertoires were generated with immunoSEQ multiplex PCR, while TCRdb's copy carries only in-frame clones and drops some. The sample shows tens of thousands of clones, roughly 94% of them seen only once. The sequencing used unstimulated CD8+ T cells sorted from spleen or lymph node cells, collected before intestinal transplant. The receptors come from a human donor who received an intestinal transplant.

V is TRBV6-5 and J is TRBJ2-1, with 7 bases fitting TRBD2. The CDR3 spans 16 residues. In germline, CDR1 is MNHEY, CDR2 SVGAGI. V shed 0 bases and J 8 bases; nucleotides not matched to a gene: 10. In DNA form, the CDR3 reads TGTGCCAGCAGTTACTCGAGCGGGACCCGATTAGATGAGCAGTTCTTC. Its translation: CASSYSSGTRLDEQFF.

In its sample, this clone was seen once. V and J are TRBV5-6 and TRBJ2-7; no definite D call. There are 15 residues in the CDR3. Germline values: CDR1 SGHDT, CDR2 YYEEEE. V gave up 1 base and J gave up 0 bases, with 11 bases separating them. The DNA for the CDR3 is TGTGCCAGCAGCTTGAATGGCAGAAGCTCCTACGAGCAGTACTTC. Its protein product is CASSLNGRSSYEQYF.

The V call is TRBV14, the J call TRBJ2-7; 11 bases agree with TRBD2. CDR1 is SGHDN, CDR2 FVKESK, per germline. The CDR3 runs to 16 residues. V lost 0 bases to trimming and J lost 3 bases; unmatched junction nucleotides: 4. The CDR3 protein is CASSQEGGLAGYEQYF. The CDR3 nucleotides read TGTGCCAGCAGCCAAGAAGGTGGACTAGCGGGCTACGAGCAGTACTTC.

CDR3: CAGEGGQPSGEQYF. CDR3 DNA: TGTGCCGGAGAGGGGGGACAGCCCAGTGGGGAGCAGTACTTC. The rearrangement uses TRBV30 and TRBJ2-7; tentative D call: TRBD1 (7 bases). Trimming took 8 bases from V and 7 from J, leaving 24 bases between them. Germline loops: CDR1 GTSNPN, CDR2 SVGIG (reference sequence). This CDR3 comprises 14 residues.

The V and J genes are TRBV2 and TRBJ2-3, with D unresolved. Germline values: CDR1 SNHLY, CDR2 FYNNEI. V lost 5 bases and J lost 2, with 17 bases in between. The CDR3 contains 16 residues. CDR3 amino acids: CASSSSDGVDTDTQYF. CDR3 sequence (DNA): TGTGCCAGCAGTTCGTCGGACGGAGTAGACACAGATACGCAGTATTTT.

This clone was counted a single time. The chain joins TRBV5-1 to TRBJ2-7; a weak D match, TRBD1 (6 bases). Germline V gene data show CDR1 as SGHRS and CDR2 as YFSETQ. CDR3 length: 17 residues. Trimming removed 4 bases at V and 4 bases at J, with 24 bases between. DNA for the CDR3: TGCGCCAGCAGCGCCTACGAACAGGGAATGAGTCAATACGAGCAGTACTTC. Translated: CASSAYEQGMSQYEQYF. The full variable domain, completed using reference TRBV5-1 and TRBJ2-7, is KAGVTQTPRYLIKTRGQQVTLSCSPISGHRSVSWYQQTPGQGLQFLFEYFSETQRNKGNFPGRFSGRQFSNSRSEMNVSTLELGDSALYLCASSAYEQGMSQYEQYFGPGTRLTVT.

The chain employs TRBV9 and TRBJ2-1, with D maybe TRBD2 (6 bases). The germline V and J ends were trimmed by 0 bases and 10 bases, with 17 bases remaining between them. Germline CDR1 is SGDLS and CDR2 is YYNGEE. The CDR3 contains 15 residues. The CDR3 DNA sequence: TGTGCCAGCAGCGTAGCGGCTAGCGTGGCCATCGAGCAGTTCTTC. This encodes CASSVAASVAIEQFF.

The V and J genes are TRBV1 and TRBJ2-2; TRBD2 is the table's D call and was not checked against the DNA. TRBV1 is a known pseudogene. CDR3 length equals 17 residues. Here the CDR3 reads CTSSTRTLAGDRGELFF. The DNA of the CDR3 is TGCACCAGCAGCACACGAACACTAGCGGGAGACAGGGGGGAGCTGTTTTTT.

The chain uses TRBV5-1 and TRBJ2-3; 7 nucleotides align to TRBD2. The CDR3 is 13 amino acids. Germline CDR1 SGHRS, CDR2 YFSETQ. The V segment lost 6 bases and the J segment 1 base; nucleotides outside the gene matches: 2. DNA of the CDR3: TGCGCCAGCACTAGCGGCCGCACAGATACGCAGTATTTT. Its protein is CASTSGRTDTQYF.

The chain combines TRBV7-9 with TRBJ2-1, with 8 bases lining up with TRBD1. Germline values: CDR1 SEHNR, CDR2 FQNEAQ (reference sequence). The CDR3 sequence is 12 residues long. Trimming took 2 bases from V and 14 from J; bases not matched to a gene: 5. DNA for the CDR3: TGTGCCAGCAGCTTACAGGGACAGGACGAGTTCTTC. Translating it yields CASSLQGQDEFF.

The genes are TRBV7-9 and TRBJ2-1; D is possibly TRBD2 (6 bases). The germline V gene encodes CDR1 SEHNR and CDR2 FQNEAQ (reference sequence). The CDR3 length is 15 residues. Trimming cost V 5 bases and J 1 base, with 12 bases left between them. CDR3 nucleotide sequence: TGTGCCAGCAGCCGTCGACTAGTATCCTACAATGAGCAGTTCTTC. Translation gives CASSRRLVSYNEQFF.

V is TRBV27 and J is TRBJ1-5; possibly TRBD1 for D (5 bases). The CDR3 is 14 residues long. Germline lookup yields CDR1 MNHEY and CDR2 SMNVEV (reference sequence). V dropped 3 bases and J dropped 4 bases, with 10 bases sitting between them. CDR3 sequence reads: CASSFAGLNQPQHF. The DNA of the CDR3 is TGTGCCAGCAGTTTTGCGGGGCTAAATCAGCCCCAGCATTTT.

The chain couples TRBV2 to TRBJ1-5, with no clear D. V lost 3 bases and J lost 4, with 13 bases in between. The CDR3 extends over 15 amino acids. Germline V CDR1 and CDR2: SNHLY, FYNNEI. The chain's CDR3 is CASSDEGPQNQPQHF. The DNA of the CDR3 is TGTGCCAGCAGTGATGAAGGGCCCCAGAATCAGCCCCAGCATTTT.

The chain is built from TRBV9 and TRBJ2-2; 10 bases are a match to TRBD2. This CDR3 has 18 amino acids. Germline V gives CDR1 SGDLS, CDR2 YYNGEE. Losses at the gene ends were 2 bases for V and 5 bases for J; bases not matched to a gene: 12. Written as DNA, the CDR3 is TGTGCCAGCAGCGTTCACCCCTCACCTAGCGGGGGAACCGGGGAGCTGTTTTTT. Amino acid sequence: CASSVHPSPSGGTGELFF.

The chain employs TRBV11-2 and TRBJ2-7; D ambiguous. V lost 4 bases and J lost 2, with 9 bases in between. The CDR3 length is 13 residues. The V gene's germline CDR1 is SGHAT and CDR2 FQNNGV. CDR3 nucleotide sequence: TGTGCCAGCAGCTCGGGTCCGACCTACGAGCAGTACTTC. Encoded protein: CASSSGPTYEQYF.

This chain joins TRBV11-2 and TRBJ2-1, with 12 bases aligning to TRBD2. V shed 1 base and J 6 bases; nucleotides not matched to a gene: 7. Germline V gene sequence: CDR1 SGHAT, CDR2 FQNNGV. This CDR3 is 17 amino acids long. This CDR3 reads CASSLGVTSGSGNEQFF. As DNA, the CDR3 is TGTGCCAGCAGCTTAGGAGTGACTAGCGGGAGCGGCAATGAGCAGTTCTTC.

The chain recombines TRBV9 with TRBJ2-7; possibly TRBD2 for D (6 bases). V lost 4 bases and J lost 3, with 17 bases in between. Germline loops: CDR1 SGDLS, CDR2 YYNGEE. The CDR3 totals 15 residues. The CDR3 DNA reads as TGTGCCAGCAGCCCTGTACGGGAGTGGGGCTACGAGCAGTACTTC. Protein sequence: CASSPVREWGYEQYF.

The rearrangement joins TRBV4-2 to TRBJ2-5; D ambiguous. V was trimmed by 11 bases and J by 3 bases, leaving 16 bases between them. The CDR3 length is 13 residues. The germline V gene has CDR1 LGHNA and CDR2 YNFKEQ. As DNA, the CDR3 is TGTGCCTCAGCAAATAAGGAAAAAGAGACCCAGTACTTC. Translation gives CASANKEKETQYF.

V and J are TRBV4-1 and TRBJ1-1; D possibly corresponds to TRBD1 (6 bases). Germline values: CDR1 MGHRA, CDR2 YSYEKL. Trimming cost V 0 bases and J 1 base, with 9 bases left between them. The CDR3 extends over 15 amino acids. DNA for the CDR3: TGCGCCAGCAGCCAAGAGTGGGGACAGAACACTGAAGCTTTCTTT. It yields the protein CASSQEWGQNTEAFF.

The CDR3 nucleotides read TGTGCCAGCTTCTACCGAAATGAAAAACTGTTTTTT. This encodes CASFYRNEKLFF. The chain combines TRBV2 with TRBJ1-4; D uncertain. CDR1 is SNHLY, CDR2 FYNNEI, per germline. This CDR3 comprises 12 residues. The germline V and J ends were trimmed by 8 bases and 5 bases, with 9 bases remaining between them.

The chain carries TRBV10-3 and TRBJ2-7; 11 nucleotides agree with TRBD2. The V gene's germline CDR1 is ENHRY and CDR2 SYGVKD. The CDR3 extends over 17 amino acids. J was trimmed by 3 bases and V by 5 bases; bases with no gene match: 12. The CDR3 spells CAISTILTSGGSYEQYF. CDR3 DNA sequence: TGTGCCATCAGTACAATTCTAACTAGCGGGGGAAGCTACGAGCAGTACTTC.

The CDR3 is CASSSLGGKDEQFF. The CDR3 DNA is TGTGCCAGCAGCTCCCTCGGGGGAAAGGATGAGCAGTTCTTC. The gene calls are TRBV7-6 and TRBJ2-1, with D possibly being TRBD2 (6 bases). The CDR3 runs 14 residues. V was shortened by 4 bases and J by 8 bases, with 15 bases between the two germline ends. The germline V gene has CDR1 SGHVS and CDR2 FNYEAQ.

The rearrangement joins TRBV4-2 to TRBJ2-3; TRBD1 matches 9 bases. The CDR3 consists of 16 residues. Germline assignment: CDR1 LGHNA and CDR2 YNFKEQ. V trimming: 3 bases; J trimming: 7 bases; junction bases outside the gene matches: 11. The CDR3 protein is CASSQEDRGILNTQYF. CDR3 bases: TGTGCCAGCAGCCAGGAGGACAGGGGCATCCTAAATACGCAGTATTTT.

The chain uses TRBV4-1 and TRBJ2-1; 9 bases map to TRBD2. Germline V lookup: CDR1 MGHRA, CDR2 YSYEKL. V lost 7 bases and J lost 2; bases outside the gene matches: 6. CDR3 length equals 15 residues. The CDR3 nucleotides are TGCGCCAGCACTTGGACTAGCGAAACCTACAATGAGCAGTTCTTC. It translates to CASTWTSETYNEQFF.

The chain has TRBV27 and TRBJ2-5, with TRBD2 matching 15 bases. The CDR3 extends over 16 amino acids. From germline, CDR1 is MNHEY and CDR2 SMNVEV (reference sequence). The ends lost 3 bases at V and 5 bases at J; junction bases unmatched: 4. In nucleotides, the CDR3 is TGTGCCAGCAGTTTCGGACTAGCGGGAGGGTACGAGACCCAGTACTTC. It is translated as CASSFGLAGGYETQYF.

This rearrangement joins TRBV14 to TRBJ2-7; D gene unclear. This CDR3 has 16 residues. The V gene's germline CDR1 is SGHDN and CDR2 FVKESK. Trimming pared 3 bases from V and 2 bases from J, leaving 17 bases between. The CDR3 DNA is TGTGCCAGCAGCCAGGACCCCCCAGCCGCCCCCTACGAGCAGTACTTC. This sequence encodes CASSQDPPAAPYEQYF.

The V and J genes are TRBV11-2 and TRBJ2-7, with 14 bases identical to TRBD2. The V segment lost 5 bases and the J segment 2 bases; nucleotides outside the gene matches: 2. The CDR3 is made up of 15 amino acids. CDR1 is SGHAT, CDR2 FQNNGV, per germline. The CDR3 protein is CASSQTSGRAYEQYF. CDR3 nucleotides: TGTGCCAGCAGCCAGACTAGCGGGAGGGCCTACGAGCAGTACTTC.